The 13 T cell receptor beta chains listed next were all sequenced from one sample in a study of blood T cell repertoires in COVID-19. This table comes from immunoSEQ multiplex PCR, and its TCRdb copy is limited to in-frame clones, with some not included. The sample lists 250,000 or so clones, around 90% occurring once. Sequencing used peripheral blood. The source of these receptors is a man between 18 and 35 years old with active or convalescent COVID-19.

The chain carries TRBV11-1 and TRBJ2-7; TRBD1 is a possible D gene (6 bases). V was trimmed by 4 bases and J by 0 bases, leaving 13 bases between them. Germline V CDR1 and CDR2: SGHAT, FQDESV (reference sequence). The CDR3 has 15 residues. Here the CDR3 DNA reads TGTGCCAGCAGCTCGCTAGGGACAATCTCCTACGAGCAGTACTTC. Amino acids: CASSSLGTISYEQYF.

The chain links TRBV6-2 or TRBV6-3 to TRBJ1-2, with a tentative D call TRBD1 (5 bases). Between the trimmed V and J ends, which lost 2 bases and 4 bases, there was a span of 5 bases. The CDR3 length is 12 residues. CDR1 MNHEY and CDR2 SVGEGT come from the germline V gene. Here the CDR3 DNA reads TGTGCCAGCAGTTACGACAGCTATGGCTACACCTTC. This encodes CASSYDSYGYTF.

A remark on this clone: At one boundary the junction diverges from the germline segment, which might be a read error. The chain's CDR3 is CACRAGPQPAF. In nucleotides, the CDR3 is TGTGCCTGCAGAGCGGGCCCCCAGCCCGCTTTT. The chain uses TRBV30 and TRBJ1-3, with D unresolved. This CDR3 spans 11 amino acids. Germline lookup yields CDR1 GTSNPN and CDR2 SVGIG (reference sequence).

This chain connects TRBV4-3 to TRBJ1-6, with D unresolved. Per germline, CDR1 LGHNA and CDR2 YSLEER. The V and J ends lost 0 bases and 8 bases respectively, with 11 bases between them. This CDR3 is 15 amino acids long. For the CDR3, the DNA is TGCGCCAGCAGCCAAGATTCGTTCCGGGATTCACCCCTCCACTTT. This encodes CASSQDSFRDSPLHF.

The V and J genes are TRBV15 and TRBJ2-3; 8 bases map to TRBD1. CDR1 is LNHNV, CDR2 YYDKDF, per germline (reference sequence). The junction had 7 bases not matched to a gene; V was cut back by 6 bases and J by 5 bases. This CDR3 spans 14 amino acids. Here the CDR3 reads CATRADREVDTQYF. CDR3 DNA: TGTGCCACCAGGGCGGACAGGGAAGTAGATACGCAGTATTTT.

This sequence joins TRBV7-3 and TRBJ2-1, with 8 bases aligning to TRBD2. This CDR3 is built from 16 residues. The germline CDR1 and CDR2 sequences are SGHTA and FQGTGA. Germline trimming cut 1 base from V and 2 bases from J; bases unmatched to any gene: 4. The CDR3 spells CASSLRIAGTYNEQFF. CDR3 DNA: TGTGCCAGCAGCTTAAGAATAGCGGGAACCTACAATGAGCAGTTCTTC.

The V and J genes are TRBV28 and TRBJ1-5; D may be TRBD1 (5 bases). Germline V lookup: CDR1 MDHEN, CDR2 SYDVKM. CDR3 size: 15 residues. Between the trimmed V and J ends, which lost 3 bases and 3 bases, there was a span of 12 bases. DNA of the CDR3: TGTGCCAGCAGTTTCCCAGGGACTATCAATCAGCCCCAGCATTTT. Amino acid sequence: CASSFPGTINQPQHF. Combining the CDR3 with reference TRBV28 and TRBJ1-5 gives the whole variable domain DVKVTQSSRYLVKRTGEKVFLECVQDMDHENMFWYRQDPGLGLRLIYFSYDVKMKEKGDIPEGYSVSREKKERFSLILESASTNQTSMYLCASSFPGTINQPQHFGDGTRLSIL.

This chain uses TRBV6-6 with TRBJ2-2; the match to TRBD2 covers 9 bases. V lost 9 bases to trimming and J lost 4 bases; unmatched junction nucleotides: 6. The CDR3 contains 14 residues. Germline CDR1 MNHNY, CDR2 SVGAGI (reference sequence). DNA for the CDR3: TGTGCCAGTCGCGGGGGGGCGGTCACCGGGGAGCTGTTTTTT. It encodes CASRGGAVTGELFF.

The chain carries TRBV7-2 and TRBJ2-7, with 8 positions matching TRBD1. Germline V gene data show CDR1 as SGHTA and CDR2 as FQGNSA. This CDR3 region has 15 residues. With 3 bases clipped from V and 4 bases from J, the junction kept 8 bases outside the gene matches. In DNA form, the CDR3 reads TGTGCCAGCAGCTTTGGACAGGGCGGGATGTACGAGCAGTACTTC. It translates to CASSFGQGGMYEQYF.

The rearrangement links TRBV11-2 to TRBJ1-1; 12 nucleotides match TRBD1. Trimming took 5 bases from V and 1 from J; bases not matched to a gene: 14. The CDR3 has 19 residues. Germline CDR1 SGHAT, CDR2 FQNNGV. As DNA, the CDR3 is TGTGCCAGCAGCCCGCACCGGGACAGGGGGCGGAATGAGAACACTGAAGCTTTCTTT. It encodes CASSPHRDRGRNENTEAFF.

For this clone: At one end, the junction sequence differs from germline, possibly due to a read error. The chain is built from TRBV7-7 and TRBJ2-6; D is uncertain. The CDR3 is 15 amino acids. Germline-derived CDR1 and CDR2 are SSHAT and FNYEAQ (reference sequence). The CDR3 is CASSRASSGANVLTF. CDR3 in DNA: TGTGCTAGCAGCAGAGCCTCCTCTGGGGCCAACGTCCTGACTTTC.

The CDR3: CASSQASDRVTEAFF. The CDR3 nucleotides read TGTGCCAGTAGTCAAGCTTCGGACAGGGTTACTGAAGCTTTCTTT. The gene calls are TRBV19 and TRBJ1-1; TRBD1 aligns across 8 bases. The CDR3 covers 15 residues. Germline lookup yields CDR1 LNHDA and CDR2 SQIVND (reference sequence). V dropped 5 bases and J dropped 5; count of bases not matched to a gene: 10.

V usage is TRBV6-5 and J usage is TRBJ2-1, with D maybe TRBD2 (6 bases). CDR1 is MNHEY, CDR2 SVGAGI, per germline. The CDR3 loop spans 16 amino acids. V gave up 4 bases and J gave up 8 bases, with 21 bases separating them. CDR3 nucleotide sequence: TGTGCCAGCAGTTCCCCCGGGGGAATACTAGGGGATGAGCAGTTCTTC. This sequence encodes CASSSPGGILGDEQFF.